Listed here are 18 T cell receptor beta chains from one sample, sequenced in a study of blood T cell repertoires in COVID-19. Measured with immunoSEQ multiplex PCR; TCRdb has only the in-frame clones, and not every one. The table has about 50,000 clones, more than 90% seen once. Material: peripheral blood. The receptors stem from a human donor in a cohort sampled during active COVID-19.

This clone has only a few counts. The chain joins TRBV6-1 to TRBJ1-4; D remains ambiguous. In germline, CDR1 is MNHNS, CDR2 SASEGT. Trimming stripped 3 bases from V and 7 bases from J, with 12 bases between. CDR3 length equals 14 residues. CDR3 residues: CASSEYTRGEKLFF. The CDR3 DNA follows: TGTGCCAGCAGTGAGTACACACGGGGTGAAAAACTGTTTTTT.

The rearrangement links TRBV12-5 to TRBJ2-2; D is ambiguous. CDR1 and CDR2 from the germline V gene are LGHNT and FRNRAP. V was pared by 0 bases and J by 0 bases, with 5 bases between. The CDR3 has 15 residues. CDR3 loop: CASGLVLANTGELFF. CDR3 bases: TGTGCTAGTGGTTTGGTACTCGCGAACACCGGGGAGCTGTTTTTT.

This chain joins TRBV18 and TRBJ1-1, with D tentatively TRBD1 (5 bases). Trimming took off 6 bases at V and 1 base at J, with 12 bases between the two ends. CDR3 length: 14 amino acids. Germline V gene sequence: CDR1 KGHSH, CDR2 LQKENI. CDR3 sequence reads: CASSPMGGNTEAFF. CDR3 in DNA: TGTGCCAGCTCGCCCATGGGGGGGAACACTGAAGCTTTCTTT.

This clone was recorded only once. In nucleotides, the CDR3 is TGCGCCAGCAGCCGACAGGGAGGCTCCTACAATGAGCAGTTCTTC. This codes for CASSRQGGSYNEQFF. The rearrangement uses TRBV4-1 and TRBJ2-1; TRBD1 might be the D (7 bases). Trimming removed 4 bases from V and 0 bases from J, with 10 bases in between. Germline loops: CDR1 MGHRA, CDR2 YSYEKL. CDR3 length: 15 residues.

This chain joins TRBV5-5 and TRBJ1-5, with D tentatively TRBD1 (6 bases). Trimming left V 2 bases short and J 0 bases short, with 12 bases between. The CDR3 has 16 residues. The V gene's germline CDR1 is SGHKS and CDR2 YYEKEE (reference sequence). The CDR3 DNA reads as TGTGCCAGCAGCTTACAGGGTTACCATAGCAATCAGCCCCAGCATTTT. Amino acid sequence: CASSLQGYHSNQPQHF.

V is TRBV7-9 and J is TRBJ1-1; D call uncertain. V dropped 3 bases and J dropped 8 bases, with 10 bases sitting between them. Germline CDR1 and CDR2: SEHNR and FQNEAQ (reference sequence). The CDR3 sequence is 12 residues long. The CDR3 protein is CASSFRGLEAFF. CDR3 DNA sequence: TGTGCCAGCAGCTTTAGAGGGCTCGAAGCTTTCTTT.

This clone was picked up a small number of times. V gene TRBV10-1 combines with J gene TRBJ1-5; D remains unclear. CDR3 length: 12 amino acids. Trimming pared 6 bases from V and 2 bases from J, leaving 5 bases between. Germline lookup yields CDR1 WNHNN and CDR2 SYGVQD (reference sequence). The CDR3 reads CASSNGNQPQHF. The CDR3 coding sequence is TGCGCCAGCAGCAATGGCAATCAGCCCCAGCATTTT.

This chain links TRBV6-4 with TRBJ2-1; 9 bases align to TRBD1. In germline, CDR1 is MRHNA, CDR2 SNTAGT. The CDR3 consists of 14 residues. V gave up 6 bases and J gave up 9 bases; unmatched junction bases: 9. The CDR3 bases are TGTGCCAGCAGCACAGGGGGCGCATTGGGTGAGCAGTTCTTC. Amino acids: CASSTGGALGEQFF.

The chain couples TRBV10-3 to TRBJ1-1; D possibly corresponds to TRBD1 (5 bases). This CDR3 region has 14 residues. V was trimmed by 4 bases and J by 1 base, leaving 10 bases between them. Germline V gives CDR1 ENHRY, CDR2 SYGVKD. The chain's CDR3 is CAISAPTENTEAFF. The CDR3 coding sequence is TGTGCCATCAGTGCTCCGACAGAGAACACTGAAGCTTTCTTT.

The V call is TRBV7-9, the J call TRBJ2-5, with D tentatively TRBD2 (6 bases). V was pared by 4 bases and J by 5 bases, with 20 bases between. CDR1 is SEHNR and CDR2 is FQNEAQ in the germline V gene (reference sequence). This CDR3 is 16 amino acids long. The CDR3 sequence: CASSSLGTPVRETQYF. In DNA, the CDR3 is TGTGCCAGCAGCTCCCTGGGGACTCCCGTTCGGGAGACCCAGTACTTC. Supplemented by reference TRBV7-9 and TRBJ2-5, the full variable domain reads DTGVSQNPRHKITKRGQNVTFRCDPISEHNRLYWYRQTLGQGPEFLTYFQNEAQLEKSRLLSDRFSAERPKGSFSTLEIQRTEQGDSAMYLCASSSLGTPVRETQYFGPGTRLLVL.

The chain employs TRBV6-2 or TRBV6-3 and TRBJ1-6; no definite D call. CDR1 MNHEY and CDR2 SVGEGT come from the germline V gene. This CDR3 spans 18 amino acids. The V end was cut by 5 bases, the J end by 0 bases, with 17 bases between. CDR3 region: CASSPSAIVASYNSPLHF. CDR3 bases: TGTGCCAGCAGTCCGAGCGCAATTGTGGCCTCCTATAATTCACCCCTCCACTTT.

A single count supports this clone. The chain is built from TRBV11-2 and TRBJ1-6; D is uncertain. Germline CDR1 reads SGHAT; CDR2 reads FQNNGV. The CDR3 covers 15 residues. Trimming stripped 5 bases from V and 9 bases from J, with 17 bases between. The CDR3 is CASSETFRLGSPLHF. In nucleotides, the CDR3 is TGTGCCAGCAGCGAAACCTTTAGACTGGGTTCACCCCTCCACTTT.

This sequence joins TRBV14 and TRBJ2-1, with D uncertain. The V gene's germline CDR1 is SGHDN and CDR2 FVKESK. The CDR3 contains 17 residues. The V gene lost 4 bases and the J gene lost 4 bases, with 20 bases spanning the gap. The CDR3, as DNA: TGTGCCAGCAGCCCCGCAATTTTAAGGAGTTATTACAATGAGCAGTTCTTC. Translated: CASSPAILRSYYNEQFF. Together with reference TRBV14 and TRBJ2-1, the CDR3 gives the full variable domain: EAGVTQFPSHSVIEKGQTVTLRCDPISGHDNLYWYRRVMGKEIKFLLHFVKESKQDESGMPNNRFLAERTGGTYSTLKVQPAELEDSGVYFCASSPAILRSYYNEQFFGPGTRLTVL.

The chain carries TRBV12-5 and TRBJ2-2; D is perhaps TRBD1 (6 bases). Trimming removed 3 bases from V and 4 bases from J, with 9 bases in between. This CDR3 is built from 14 residues. In germline, CDR1 is LGHNT, CDR2 FRNRAP. The CDR3 DNA reads TGTGCTAGTGGTTTTGACAGGACCACCGGGGAGCTGTTTTTT. Its translation: CASGFDRTTGELFF. Supplemented by reference TRBV12-5 and TRBJ2-2, the full variable domain reads DARVTQTPRHKVTEMGQEVTMRCQPILGHNTVFWYRQTMMQGLELLAYFRNRAPLDDSGMPKDRFSAEMPDATLATLKIQPSEPRDSAVYFCASGFDRTTGELFFGEGSRLTVL.

The CDR3 bases are TGTGCCAGCAGTGACAGACCCACTTCACCCCTCCACTTT. Protein sequence: CASSDRPTSPLHF. The V call is TRBV27, the J call TRBJ1-6; tentative D call: TRBD1 (5 bases). This CDR3 has 13 residues. Germline V gene data show CDR1 as MNHEY and CDR2 as SMNVEV (reference sequence). Trimming cost V 5 bases and J 9 bases, with 11 bases left between them.

About this clone: A read error may account for a junction end that differs from germline. J is TRBJ1-2 and V is TRBV11-2; no firm D call. Germline loops: CDR1 SGHAT, CDR2 FQNNGV. The CDR3 totals 12 residues. The CDR3 spells CASSLLYSGSSF. The CDR3 DNA follows: TGTGCCAGCAGCTTACTCTATTCCGGGAGCTCCTTC. Filled out from reference TRBV11-2 and TRBJ1-2, the complete variable domain reads EAGVAQSPRYKIIEKRQSVAFWCNPISGHATLYWYQQILGQGPKLLIQFQNNGVVDDSQLPKDRFSAERLKGVDSTLKIQPAKLEDSAVYLCASSLLYSGSSFGSGTRLTVV.

The chain has TRBV6-5 and TRBJ1-6; 7 bases align to TRBD1. The CDR3 consists of 14 residues. After removal of 2 bases from V and 7 bases from J, the junction contained 2 bases not matched to a gene. Looked up from germline, CDR1 is MNHEY and CDR2 is SVGAGI. The CDR3 region is CASSYDRANSPLHF. Written as DNA, the CDR3 is TGTGCCAGCAGTTACGACAGGGCAAATTCACCCCTCCACTTT.

The gene calls are TRBV5-4 and TRBJ2-1; D remains ambiguous. The CDR3 has 12 amino acids. With 3 bases removed from V and 2 bases from J, the gap between germline ends came to 3 bases. The germline V gene has CDR1 SGHNT and CDR2 YYREEE (reference sequence). CDR3 amino acids: CASSSAYNEQFF. The CDR3 DNA follows: TGTGCCAGCAGCTCGGCCTACAATGAGCAGTTCTTC.